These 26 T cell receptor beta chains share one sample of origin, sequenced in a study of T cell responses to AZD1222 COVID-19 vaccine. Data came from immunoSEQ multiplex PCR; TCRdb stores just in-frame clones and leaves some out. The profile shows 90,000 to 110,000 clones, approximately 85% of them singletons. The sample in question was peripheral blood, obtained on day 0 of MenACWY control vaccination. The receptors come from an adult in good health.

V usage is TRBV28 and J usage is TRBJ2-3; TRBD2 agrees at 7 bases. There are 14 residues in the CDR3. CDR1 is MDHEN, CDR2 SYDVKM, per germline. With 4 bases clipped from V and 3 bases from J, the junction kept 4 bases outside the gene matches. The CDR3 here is CASSSGGATDTQYF. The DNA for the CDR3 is TGTGCCAGCAGTTCGGGGGGAGCGACAGATACGCAGTATTTT.

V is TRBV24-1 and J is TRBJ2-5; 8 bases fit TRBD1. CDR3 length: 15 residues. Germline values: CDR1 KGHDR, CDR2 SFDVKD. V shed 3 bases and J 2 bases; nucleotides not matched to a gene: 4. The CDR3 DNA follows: TGTGCCACCAGTGATCGACAGGGGACTCAAGAGACCCAGTACTTC. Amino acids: CATSDRQGTQETQYF.

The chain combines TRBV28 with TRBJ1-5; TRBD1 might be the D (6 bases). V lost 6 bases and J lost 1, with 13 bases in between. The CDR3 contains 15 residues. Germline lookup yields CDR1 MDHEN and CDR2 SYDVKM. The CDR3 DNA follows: TGTGCCAGCAGACCCAACAGGGCCAGCAATCAGCCCCAGCATTTT. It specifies CASRPNRASNQPQHF.

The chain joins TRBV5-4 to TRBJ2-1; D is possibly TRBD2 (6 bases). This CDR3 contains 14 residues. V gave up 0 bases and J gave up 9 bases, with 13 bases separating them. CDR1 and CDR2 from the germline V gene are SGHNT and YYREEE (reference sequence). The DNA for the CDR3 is TGTGCCAGCAGCTTGGATCCGGGGGAGAGTGAGCAGTTCTTC. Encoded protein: CASSLDPGESEQFF.

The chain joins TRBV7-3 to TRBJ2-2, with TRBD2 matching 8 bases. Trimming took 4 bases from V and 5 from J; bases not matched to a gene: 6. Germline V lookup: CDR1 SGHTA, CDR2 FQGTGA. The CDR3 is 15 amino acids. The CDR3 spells CASSSHPGGTGELFF. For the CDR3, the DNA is TGTGCCAGCAGCTCCCACCCGGGGGGGACCGGGGAGCTGTTTTTT.

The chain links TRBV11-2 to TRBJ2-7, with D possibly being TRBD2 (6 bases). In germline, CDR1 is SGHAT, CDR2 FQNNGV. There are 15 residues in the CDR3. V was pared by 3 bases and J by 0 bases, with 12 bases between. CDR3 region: CASSLVLRDSYEQYF. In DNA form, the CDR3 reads TGTGCCAGCAGCTTGGTCTTGCGGGACTCCTACGAGCAGTACTTC. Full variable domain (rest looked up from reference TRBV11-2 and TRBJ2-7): EAGVAQSPRYKIIEKRQSVAFWCNPISGHATLYWYQQILGQGPKLLIQFQNNGVVDDSQLPKDRFSAERLKGVDSTLKIQPAKLEDSAVYLCASSLVLRDSYEQYFGPGTRLTVT.

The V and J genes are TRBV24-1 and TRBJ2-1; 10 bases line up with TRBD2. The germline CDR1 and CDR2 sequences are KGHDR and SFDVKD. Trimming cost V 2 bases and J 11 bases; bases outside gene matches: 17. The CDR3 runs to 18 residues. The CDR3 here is CATSDWQASGRSYIQQFF. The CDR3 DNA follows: TGTGCCACCAGTGATTGGCAGGCTAGCGGGAGATCTTACATACAGCAGTTCTTC.

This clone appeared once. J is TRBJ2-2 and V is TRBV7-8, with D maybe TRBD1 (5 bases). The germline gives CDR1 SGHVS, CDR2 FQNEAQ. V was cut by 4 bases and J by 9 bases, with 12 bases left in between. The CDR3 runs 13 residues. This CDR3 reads CASSSDTNRELFF. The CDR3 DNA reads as TGTGCCAGCAGCTCGGACACGAACCGGGAGCTGTTTTTT.

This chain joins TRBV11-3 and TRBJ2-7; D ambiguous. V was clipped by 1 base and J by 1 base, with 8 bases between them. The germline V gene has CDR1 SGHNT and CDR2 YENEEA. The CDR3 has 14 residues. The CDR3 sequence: CASSLGAASYEQYF. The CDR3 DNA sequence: TGTGCCAGCAGCTTAGGGGCCGCTTCCTACGAGCAGTACTTC.

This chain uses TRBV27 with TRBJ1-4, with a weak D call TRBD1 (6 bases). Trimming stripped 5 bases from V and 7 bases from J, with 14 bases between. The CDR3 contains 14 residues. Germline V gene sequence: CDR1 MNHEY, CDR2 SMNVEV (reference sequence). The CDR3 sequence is CASSPQGRSEKLFF. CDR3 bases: TGTGCCAGCAGTCCCCAGGGGAGAAGTGAAAAACTGTTTTTT.

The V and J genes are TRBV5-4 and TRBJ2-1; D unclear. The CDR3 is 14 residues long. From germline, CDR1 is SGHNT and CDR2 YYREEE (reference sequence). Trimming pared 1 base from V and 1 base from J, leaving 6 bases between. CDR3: CASSLFGSYNEQFF. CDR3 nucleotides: TGTGCCAGCAGCTTGTTCGGGTCCTACAATGAGCAGTTCTTC.

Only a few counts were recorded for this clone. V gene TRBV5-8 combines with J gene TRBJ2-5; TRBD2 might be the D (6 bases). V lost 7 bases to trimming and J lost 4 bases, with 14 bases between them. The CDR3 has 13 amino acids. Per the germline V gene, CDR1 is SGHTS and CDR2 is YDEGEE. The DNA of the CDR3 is TGTGCCAGCCGTACCGGGGGTACAGAGACCCAGTACTTC. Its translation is CASRTGGTETQYF.

The CDR3 nucleotides are TGTGCCAGCAGTTATCGGCCCACCGGGGAGCTGTTTTTT. Protein sequence: CASSYRPTGELFF. The chain combines TRBV6-5 with TRBJ2-2; unclear D gene. The CDR3 extends over 13 amino acids. V lost 3 bases and J lost 4, with 6 bases in between. Germline lookup yields CDR1 MNHEY and CDR2 SVGAGI.

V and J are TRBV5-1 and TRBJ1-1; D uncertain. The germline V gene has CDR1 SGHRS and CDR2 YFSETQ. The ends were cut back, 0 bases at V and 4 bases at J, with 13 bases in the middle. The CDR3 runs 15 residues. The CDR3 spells CASSLEGPMITEAFF. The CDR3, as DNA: TGCGCCAGCAGCTTGGAGGGCCCCATGATCACTGAAGCTTTCTTT.

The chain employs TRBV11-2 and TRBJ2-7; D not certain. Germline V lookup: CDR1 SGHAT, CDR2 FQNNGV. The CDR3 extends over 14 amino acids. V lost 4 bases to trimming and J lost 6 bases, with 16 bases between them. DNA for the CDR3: TGTGCCAGCAGCTCGTTGTTGGGTATGGGCGAGCAGTACTTC. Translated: CASSSLLGMGEQYF.

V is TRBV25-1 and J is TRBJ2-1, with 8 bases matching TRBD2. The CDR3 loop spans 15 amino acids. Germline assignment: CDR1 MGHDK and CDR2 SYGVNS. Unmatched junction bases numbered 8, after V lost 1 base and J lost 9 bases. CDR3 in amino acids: CASSEWGLVGAEQFF. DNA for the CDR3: TGTGCCAGCAGTGAATGGGGACTAGTGGGGGCTGAGCAGTTCTTC.

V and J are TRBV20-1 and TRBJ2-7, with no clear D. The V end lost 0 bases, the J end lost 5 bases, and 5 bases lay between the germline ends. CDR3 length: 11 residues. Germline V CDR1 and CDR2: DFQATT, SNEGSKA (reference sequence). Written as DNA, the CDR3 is TGCAGTGCTAGAGACTTCGACGAGCAGTACTTC. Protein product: CSARDFDEQYF.

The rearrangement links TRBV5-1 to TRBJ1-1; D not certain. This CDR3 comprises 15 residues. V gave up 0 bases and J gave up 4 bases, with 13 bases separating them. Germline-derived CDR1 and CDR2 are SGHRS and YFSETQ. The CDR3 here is CASSLAGVEGTEAFF. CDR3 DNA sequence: TGCGCCAGCAGCTTGGCCGGGGTCGAGGGCACTGAAGCTTTCTTT.

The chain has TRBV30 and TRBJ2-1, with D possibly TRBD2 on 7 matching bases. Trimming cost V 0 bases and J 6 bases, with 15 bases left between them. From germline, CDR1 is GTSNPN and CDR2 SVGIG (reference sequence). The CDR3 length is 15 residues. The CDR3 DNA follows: TGTGCCTGGAGTGTAAAAGCGGGACATAGCAATGAGCAGTTCTTC. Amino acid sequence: CAWSVKAGHSNEQFF.

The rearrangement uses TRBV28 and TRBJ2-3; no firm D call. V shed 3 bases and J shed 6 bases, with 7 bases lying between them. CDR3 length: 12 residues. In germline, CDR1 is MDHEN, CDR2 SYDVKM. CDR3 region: CASSLMWDTQYF. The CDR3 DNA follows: TGTGCCAGCAGTTTGATGTGGGATACGCAGTATTTT.

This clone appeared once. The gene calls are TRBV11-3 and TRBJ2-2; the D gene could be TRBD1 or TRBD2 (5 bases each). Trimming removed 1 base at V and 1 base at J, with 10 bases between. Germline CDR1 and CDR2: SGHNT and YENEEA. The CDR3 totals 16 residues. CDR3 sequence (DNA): TGTGCCAGCAGCTTAGGAGGGACCTTGAACACCGGGGAGCTGTTTTTT. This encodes CASSLGGTLNTGELFF.

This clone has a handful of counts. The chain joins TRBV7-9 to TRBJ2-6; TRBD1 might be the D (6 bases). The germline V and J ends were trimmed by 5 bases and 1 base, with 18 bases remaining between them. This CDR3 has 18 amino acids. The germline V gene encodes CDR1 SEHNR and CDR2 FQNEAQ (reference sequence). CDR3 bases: TGTGCCAGCAGCCTAACCGGGACAATCTTTTCTGGGGCCAACGTCCTGACTTTC. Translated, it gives CASSLTGTIFSGANVLTF.

Written as DNA, the CDR3 is TGTGCCAGCAGCTTAATGGGACAGGGCAATTCACCCCTCCACTTT. Translation gives CASSLMGQGNSPLHF. The rearrangement links TRBV7-2 to TRBJ1-6; 9 bases match TRBD1. Looked up from germline, CDR1 is SGHTA and CDR2 is FQGNSA. The ends lost 2 bases at V and 7 bases at J; junction bases unmatched: 3. The CDR3 length is 15 residues.

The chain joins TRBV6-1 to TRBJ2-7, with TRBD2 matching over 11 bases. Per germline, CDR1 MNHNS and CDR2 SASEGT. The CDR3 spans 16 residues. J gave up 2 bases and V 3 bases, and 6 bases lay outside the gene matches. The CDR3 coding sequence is TGTGCCAGCAGTGATGGACTAGCGGGTCGACCCTACGAGCAGTACTTC. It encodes CASSDGLAGRPYEQYF.

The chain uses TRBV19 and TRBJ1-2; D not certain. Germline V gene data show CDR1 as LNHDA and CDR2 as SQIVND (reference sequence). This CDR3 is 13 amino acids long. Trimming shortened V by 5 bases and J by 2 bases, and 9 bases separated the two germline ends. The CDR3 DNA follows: TGTGCCAGTAGTGTGGGTTGGAACTATGGCTACACCTTC. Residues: CASSVGWNYGYTF.

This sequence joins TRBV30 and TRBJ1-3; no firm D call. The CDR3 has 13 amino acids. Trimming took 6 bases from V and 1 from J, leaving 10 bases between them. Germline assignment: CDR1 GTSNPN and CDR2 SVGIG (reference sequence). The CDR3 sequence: CACPQKSGNTIYF. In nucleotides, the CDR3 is TGTGCCTGTCCTCAAAAGTCTGGAAACACCATATATTTT.